The rows below give T cell receptor beta chains drawn from one sample of a study of T cell responses to AZD1222 COVID-19 vaccine. Sequencing was performed with immunoSEQ multiplex PCR; in TCRdb, only in-frame clones are kept and a portion is missing. The data hold approximately 150,000 clones, with approximately 89% observed a single time. The sequencing here drew on peripheral blood, taken 28 days after the second AZD1222 dose. Receptors were obtained from an adult who received the AZD1222 COVID-19 vaccine. Each CDR3 is given with its conserved first and last residue. D genes are given only for firm matches. Not every row has a clone size; where given, it reads once, few, many or a size class.

d_gene	v_gene	j_gene	abundance	CDR3nt	CDR3aa
-	TRBV29-1	TRBJ1-2	few	TGCAGCGCGGGCGGGAGAGGGACTCTTGTCTATGGCTACACCTTC	CSAGGRGTLVYGYTF
TRBD1	TRBV27	TRBJ2-3	-	TGTGCCAGCAGTGCGCCGGGACAGGCCCCTGGGGATACGCAGTATTTT	CASSAPGQAPGDTQYF
TRBD1	TRBV2	TRBJ2-5	-	TGTGCCAGCAGTGAAGTGGGGACAGATCAAGAGACCCAGTACTTC	CASSEVGTDQETQYF
-	TRBV7-9	TRBJ2-3	once	TGTGCCAGCAGCCCCGAACCGGACGGAACTAGCACAGATACGCAGTATTTT	CASSPEPDGTSTDTQYF
-	TRBV28	TRBJ2-3	-	TGTGCCAGCAGTTTACTTGAGCAGGGGACAGATACGCAGTATTTT	CASSLLEQGTDTQYF
-	TRBV5-1	TRBJ2-2	-	TGCGCCAGCAGCTTGGACGCAGCGGGGAACACCGGGGAGCTGTTTTTT	CASSLDAAGNTGELFF
-	TRBV7-9	TRBJ2-7	-	TGTGCCAGCAGCTCCCCGGGACAACCAAGGTCCTACGAGCAGTACTTC	CASSSPGQPRSYEQYF
-	TRBV19	TRBJ2-1	-	TGTGCCAGTACCCCCCCCGGCTCTAAAGGGGCGGCCTACAATGAGCAGTTCTTC	CASTPPGSKGAAYNEQFF
-	TRBV6-6	TRBJ1-4	once	TGTGCCAGCAGCCTGGGGGGCACTAATGAAAAACTGTTTTTT	CASSLGGTNEKLFF
-	TRBV5-1	TRBJ1-2	-	TGCGCCAGCAGCTTGGACACCGGGACTAACTATGGCTACACCTTC	CASSLDTGTNYGYTF
TRBD1	TRBV28	TRBJ1-6	-	TGTGCCAGCAGTTTATGGAAAACAGGGGGGTCACCCCTCCACTTT	CASSLWKTGGSPLHF
TRBD2	TRBV4-2	TRBJ2-7	-	TGTGCCAGCGGCCGGGGGGTGGGGCAGAACTACGAGCAGTACTTC	CASGRGVGQNYEQYF
TRBD1	TRBV10-1	TRBJ1-3	-	TGCGCCAGCAGTGAGTCAATAGCGCAGGGGGCGCCGGGAAACACCATATATTTT	CASSESIAQGAPGNTIYF
TRBD1	TRBV5-1	TRBJ2-7	-	TGCGCCAGCAGCTTGGATGGACAGGGTTTATATGAGCAGTACTTC	CASSLDGQGLYEQYF
-	TRBV7-9	TRBJ2-3	-	TGTGCCAGCAGCTTACCAGGGAGCACAGATACGCAGTATTTT	CASSLPGSTDTQYF
-	TRBV5-6	TRBJ1-5	-	TGTGCCAGCAGCTTGTGGCCTGTAGGCAATCAGCCCCAGCATTTT	CASSLWPVGNQPQHF
TRBD1	TRBV5-6	TRBJ1-5	-	TGTGCCAGCAGCTTGCGCTGGGACCTCGGAGGACAGGCCAATCAGCCCCAGCATTTT	CASSLRWDLGGQANQPQHF
TRBD1	TRBV10-1	TRBJ2-7	-	TGCGCCAGCAGTGATCCGGGACAGGCGTCCCACGAGCAGTACTTC	CASSDPGQASHEQYF
-	TRBV5-4	TRBJ1-4	-	TGTGCCAGCAGCTTGCAGTTCGGGAAAAAGGAAAAACTGTTTTTT	CASSLQFGKKEKLFF
-	TRBV28	TRBJ1-2	-	TGTGCCAGCAGTTCACCCCGGGGTGGCGGGAACCCCTATGGCTACACCTTC	CASSSPRGGGNPYGYTF
TRBD1	TRBV7-8	TRBJ2-7	-	TGTGCCAGCAGCCCGCCCGGGACAGGGTTTTACGAGCAGTACTTC	CASSPPGTGFYEQYF
-	TRBV15	TRBJ1-4	-	TGTGCCACCAGCAGAGTGGCCGGAAAACTGTTTTTT	CATSRVAGKLFF
-	TRBV5-1	TRBJ1-1	-	TGCGCCAGCAGCTTGGTGGGGGAAGACACTGAAGCTTTCTTT	CASSLVGEDTEAFF
-	TRBV19	TRBJ1-5	-	TGTGCCAGTAGTATCTTCATCAGCTCGAATCAGCCCCAGCATTTT	CASSIFISSNQPQHF
-	TRBV5-1	TRBJ2-7	-	TGCGCCAGCAGCTTACAACGGGGCTACGAGCAGTACTTC	CASSLQRGYEQYF
-	TRBV6-5	TRBJ2-7	once	TGTGCCAGCAAATACAGGGAGAGCTCCTACGAGCAGTACTTC	CASKYRESSYEQYF
TRBD1	TRBV5-1	TRBJ1-1	-	TGCGCCAGCAGCTCAGGACAGGCTTTCATGAACACTGAAGCTTTCTTT	CASSSGQAFMNTEAFF
-	TRBV3-1/TRBV3-2	TRBJ2-3	-	TGTGCCAGCAGCCTGTTTGCAGATACGCAGTATTTT	CASSLFADTQYF
-	TRBV27	TRBJ2-5	-	TGTGCCAGCAGCCTAAAACTAGGTTTCGAGACCCAGTACTTC	CASSLKLGFETQYF